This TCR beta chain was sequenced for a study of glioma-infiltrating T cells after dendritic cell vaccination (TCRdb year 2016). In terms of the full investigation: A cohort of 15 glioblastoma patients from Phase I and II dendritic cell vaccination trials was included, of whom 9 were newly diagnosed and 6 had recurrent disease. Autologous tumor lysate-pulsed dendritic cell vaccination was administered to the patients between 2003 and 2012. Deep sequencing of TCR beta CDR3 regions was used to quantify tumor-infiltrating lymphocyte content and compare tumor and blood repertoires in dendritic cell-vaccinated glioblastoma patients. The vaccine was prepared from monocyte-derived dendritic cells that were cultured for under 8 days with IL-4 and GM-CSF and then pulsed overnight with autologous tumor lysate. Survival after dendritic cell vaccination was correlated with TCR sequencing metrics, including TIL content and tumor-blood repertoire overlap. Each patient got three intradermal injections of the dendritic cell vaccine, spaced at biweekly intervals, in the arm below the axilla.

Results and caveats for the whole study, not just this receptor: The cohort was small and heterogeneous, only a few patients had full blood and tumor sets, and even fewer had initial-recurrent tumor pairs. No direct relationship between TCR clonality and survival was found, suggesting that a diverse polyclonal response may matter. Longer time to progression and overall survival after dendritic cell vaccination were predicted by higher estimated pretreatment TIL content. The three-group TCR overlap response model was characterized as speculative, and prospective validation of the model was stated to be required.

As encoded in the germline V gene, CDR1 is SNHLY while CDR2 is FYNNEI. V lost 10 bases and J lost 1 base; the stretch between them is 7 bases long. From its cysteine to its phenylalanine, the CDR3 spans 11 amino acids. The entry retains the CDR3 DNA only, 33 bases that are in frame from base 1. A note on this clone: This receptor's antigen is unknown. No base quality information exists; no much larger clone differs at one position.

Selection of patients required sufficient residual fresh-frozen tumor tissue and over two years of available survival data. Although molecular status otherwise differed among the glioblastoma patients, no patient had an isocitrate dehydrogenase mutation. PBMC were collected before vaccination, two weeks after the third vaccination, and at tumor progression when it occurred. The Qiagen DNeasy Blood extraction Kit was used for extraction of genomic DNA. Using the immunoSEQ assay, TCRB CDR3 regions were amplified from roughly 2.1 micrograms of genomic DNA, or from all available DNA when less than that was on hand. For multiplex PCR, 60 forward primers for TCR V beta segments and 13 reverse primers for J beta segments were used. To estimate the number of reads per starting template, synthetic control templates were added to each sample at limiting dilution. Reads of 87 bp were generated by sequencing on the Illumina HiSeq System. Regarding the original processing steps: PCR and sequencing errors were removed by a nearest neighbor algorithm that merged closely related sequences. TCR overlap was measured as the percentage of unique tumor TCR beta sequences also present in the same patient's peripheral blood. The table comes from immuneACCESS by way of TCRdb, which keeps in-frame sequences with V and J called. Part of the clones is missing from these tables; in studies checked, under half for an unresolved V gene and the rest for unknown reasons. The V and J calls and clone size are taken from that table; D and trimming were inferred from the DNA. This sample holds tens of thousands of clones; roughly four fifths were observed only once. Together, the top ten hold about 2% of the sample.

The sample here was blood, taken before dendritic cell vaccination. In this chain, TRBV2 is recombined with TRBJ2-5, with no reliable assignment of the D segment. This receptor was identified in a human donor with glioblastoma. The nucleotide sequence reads TGTGCCACAACGGTCCAAGAGACCCAGTACTTC. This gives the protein CATTVQETQYF. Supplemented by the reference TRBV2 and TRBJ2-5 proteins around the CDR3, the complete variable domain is EPEVTQTPSHQVTQMGQEVILRCVPISNHLYFYWYRQILGQKVEFLVSFYNNEISEKSEIFDDQFSVERPDGSNFTLKIRSTKLEDSAMYFCATTVQETQYFGPGTRLLVL.